This TCR beta chain was captured by sequencing in a study of T cells after yellow fever vaccination. Overall study context: SMART-Seq v4 Ultra Low Input served to prepare low-cell-number fractions.

Many counts were recorded for this clonotype. Its antigen is still unknown. Making TCR cDNA involved 5'RACE template switching, which added UMIs and a universal primer site. TCRdb fed the 5' RACE reads into MiXCR, producing one record per CDR3 protein. The table lists around 320,000 distinct CDR3 sequences, approximately 11% of them singletons. Study observations and caveats: Though weaker, the secondary response peaked faster, on day 5 versus 15.

Here the sequenced sample was CD4+ T cells sorted from PBMCs, taken 45 days after the yellow fever booster vaccination. This sequence originates from a man younger than 35 who received the YFV17D yellow fever vaccine.

The CDR3 spells CASSLSQAIMYQETQYF. CDR3 DNA: TGTGCCAGCAGCTTATCTCAGGCGATCATGTACCAAGAGACCCAGTACTTC. The J gene is TRBJ2-5, the V gene TRBV7-9; D call uncertain. With 2 bases removed from V and 0 bases from J, the gap between germline ends came to 16 bases. Germline loops: CDR1 SEHNR, CDR2 FQNEAQ (reference sequence). The CDR3 length is 17 residues.